Detailed here is one T cell receptor (beta chain). The antigen remains unidentified. UMI-tagged TRB cDNA libraries were built via 5' RACE. TCRdb processed the 5' RACE reads again and assigns one entry to each CDR3 protein, with no DNA. Recorded for this sample: about 89,000 distinct CDR3 sequences. The CDR3 runs 13 residues. Per the germline V gene, CDR1 is MNHNY and CDR2 is SVGAGI (reference sequence). This sample stems from a study of CXCR3-negative and CXCR3-positive naive CD8 T cells. Findings and limits, study-wide: Each naive subset displayed comparably high diversity, whereas memory CD8+ cells displayed much lower diversity. Naive CXCR3-negative and CXCR3-positive cells had similar TRBV-TRBJ usage; memory differed. Fresh PBMCs were used in most assays, and CXCR3 expression partially decreased after cryopreservation. CXCR3-positive naive cells had more hydrophobic TRB CDR3s than CXCR3-negative naive cells.

The sequence derives from a human donor in good health. Some clones in this sample may be carry-over from other donors' samples. The V call is TRBV6-6, the J call TRBJ2-7. Sequenced input: naive CXCR3+ CD8+ T cells from blood. Noted subset: CD45RO-CCR7+CD27+CD95- naive CD8+ T cells expressing CXCR3 (TNR3+). The CDR3: CASSYSGSDEQYF.